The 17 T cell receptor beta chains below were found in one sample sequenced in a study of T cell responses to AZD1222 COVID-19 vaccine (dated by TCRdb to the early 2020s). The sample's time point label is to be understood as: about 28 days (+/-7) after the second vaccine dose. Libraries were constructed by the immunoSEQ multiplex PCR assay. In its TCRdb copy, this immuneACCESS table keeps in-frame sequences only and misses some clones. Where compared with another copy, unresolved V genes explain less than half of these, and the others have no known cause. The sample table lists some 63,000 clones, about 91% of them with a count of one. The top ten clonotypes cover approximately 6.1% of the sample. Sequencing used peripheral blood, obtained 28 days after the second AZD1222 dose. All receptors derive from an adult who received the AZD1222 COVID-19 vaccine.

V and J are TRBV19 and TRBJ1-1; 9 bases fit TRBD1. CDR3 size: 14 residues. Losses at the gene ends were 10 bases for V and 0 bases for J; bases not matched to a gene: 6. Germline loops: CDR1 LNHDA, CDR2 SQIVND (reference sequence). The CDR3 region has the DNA TGTGCCACCCGGGACAGGGCTGTGAACACTGAAGCTTTCTTT. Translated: CATRDRAVNTEAFF.

The CDR3 DNA reads as TGTGCCAGCAGCTCAGGGTTTGGAAACACCATATATTTT. Amino acid sequence: CASSSGFGNTIYF. The genes are TRBV11-3 and TRBJ1-3; D possibly corresponds to TRBD1 (5 bases). The germline CDR1 and CDR2 sequences are SGHNT and YENEEA. V shed 4 bases and J shed 3 bases, with 7 bases lying between them. CDR3 size: 13 residues. The full variable domain, rest sourced from reference TRBV11-3 and TRBJ1-3, is EAGVVQSPRYKIIEKKQPVAFWCNPISGHNTLYWYLQNLGQGPELLIRYENEEAVDDSQLPKDRFSAERLKGVDSTLKIQPAELGDSAVYLCASSSGFGNTIYFGEGSWLTVV.

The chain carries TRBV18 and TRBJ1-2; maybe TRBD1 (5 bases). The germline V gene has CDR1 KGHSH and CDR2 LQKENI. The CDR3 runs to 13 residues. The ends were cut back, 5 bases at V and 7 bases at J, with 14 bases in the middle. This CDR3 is CASSVRAEGGYTF. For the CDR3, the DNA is TGTGCCAGCTCAGTCAGGGCAGAGGGTGGCTACACCTTC.

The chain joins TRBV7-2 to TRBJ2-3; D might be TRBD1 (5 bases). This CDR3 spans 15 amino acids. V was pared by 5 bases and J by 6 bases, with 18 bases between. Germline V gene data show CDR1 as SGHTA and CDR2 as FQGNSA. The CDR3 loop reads CASSPRAGSRDTQYF. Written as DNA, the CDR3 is TGTGCCAGCAGCCCCCGGGCAGGGTCCAGGGATACGCAGTATTTT.

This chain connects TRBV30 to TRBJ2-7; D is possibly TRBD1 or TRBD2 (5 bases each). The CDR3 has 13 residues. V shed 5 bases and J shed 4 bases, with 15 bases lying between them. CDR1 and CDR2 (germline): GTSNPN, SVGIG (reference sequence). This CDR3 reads CAWAHGGGYEQYF. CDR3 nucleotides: TGTGCCTGGGCCCATGGGGGTGGATACGAGCAGTACTTC.

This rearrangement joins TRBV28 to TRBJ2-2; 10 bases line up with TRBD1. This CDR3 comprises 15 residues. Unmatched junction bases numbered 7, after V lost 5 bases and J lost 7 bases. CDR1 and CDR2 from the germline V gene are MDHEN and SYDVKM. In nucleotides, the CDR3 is TGTGCCAGCAGTCCATCCGGGACAGGGGTCGGGGAGCTGTTTTTT. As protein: CASSPSGTGVGELFF. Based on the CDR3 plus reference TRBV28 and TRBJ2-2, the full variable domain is DVKVTQSSRYLVKRTGEKVFLECVQDMDHENMFWYRQDPGLGLRLIYFSYDVKMKEKGDIPEGYSVSREKKERFSLILESASTNQTSMYLCASSPSGTGVGELFFGEGSRLTVL.

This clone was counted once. Here the CDR3 reads CASKLWGSGGRLGTDTQYF. Written as DNA, the CDR3 is TGCGCCAGCAAACTATGGGGCAGCGGGGGTCGATTGGGCACAGATACGCAGTATTTT. The J gene is TRBJ2-3, the V gene TRBV10-2; 8 nucleotides align to TRBD2. The length of the CDR3 is 19 residues. Germline CDR1 is WSHSY and CDR2 is SAAADI. Losses at the gene ends were 7 bases for V and 1 base for J; bases not matched to a gene: 19.

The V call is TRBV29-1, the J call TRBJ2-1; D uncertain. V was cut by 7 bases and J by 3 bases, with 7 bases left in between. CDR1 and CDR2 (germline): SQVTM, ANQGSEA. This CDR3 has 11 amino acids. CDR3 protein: CSGDIYNEQFF. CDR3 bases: TGCAGCGGAGACATCTACAATGAGCAGTTCTTC.

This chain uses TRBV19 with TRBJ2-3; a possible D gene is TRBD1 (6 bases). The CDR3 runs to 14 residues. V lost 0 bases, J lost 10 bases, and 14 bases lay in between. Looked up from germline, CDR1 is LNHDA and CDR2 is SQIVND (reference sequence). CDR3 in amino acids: CASSIDPTGLSQYF. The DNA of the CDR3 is TGTGCCAGTAGTATAGATCCGACAGGATTATCGCAGTATTTT. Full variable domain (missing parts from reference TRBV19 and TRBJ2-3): DGGITQSPKYLFRKEGQNVTLSCEQNLNHDAMYWYRQDPGQGLRLIYYSQIVNDFQKGDIAEGYSVSREKKESFPLTVTSAQKNPTAFYLCASSIDPTGLSQYFGPGTRLTVL.

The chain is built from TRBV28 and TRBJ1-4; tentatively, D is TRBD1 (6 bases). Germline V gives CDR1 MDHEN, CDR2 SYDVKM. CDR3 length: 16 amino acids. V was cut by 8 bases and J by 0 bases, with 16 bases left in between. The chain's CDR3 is CASVPQGPPTNEKLFF. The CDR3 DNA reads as TGTGCCAGCGTACCACAGGGTCCCCCAACTAATGAAAAACTGTTTTTT.

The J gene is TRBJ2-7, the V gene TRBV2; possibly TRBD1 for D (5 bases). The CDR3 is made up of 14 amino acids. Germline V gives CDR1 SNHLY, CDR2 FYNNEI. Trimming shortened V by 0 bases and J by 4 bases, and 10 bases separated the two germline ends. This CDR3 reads CASSEALQGYEQYF. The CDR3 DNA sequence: TGTGCCAGCAGTGAAGCGCTTCAGGGTTACGAGCAGTACTTC.

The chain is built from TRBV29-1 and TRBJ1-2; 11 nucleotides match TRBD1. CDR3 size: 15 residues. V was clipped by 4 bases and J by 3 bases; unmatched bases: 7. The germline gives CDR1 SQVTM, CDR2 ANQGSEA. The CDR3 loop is CSVVPGQGVYYGYTF. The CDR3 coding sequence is TGCAGCGTTGTCCCGGGACAGGGGGTCTACTATGGCTACACCTTC. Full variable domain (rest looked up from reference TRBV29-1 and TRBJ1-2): SAVISQKPSRDICQRGTSLTIQCQVDSQVTMMFWYRQQPGQSLTLIATANQGSEATYESGFVIDKFPISRPNLTFSTLTVSNMSPEDSSIYLCSVVPGQGVYYGYTFGSGTRLTVV.

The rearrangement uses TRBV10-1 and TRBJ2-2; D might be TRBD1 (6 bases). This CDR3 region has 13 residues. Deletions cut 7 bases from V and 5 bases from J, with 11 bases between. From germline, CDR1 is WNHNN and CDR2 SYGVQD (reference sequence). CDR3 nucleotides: TGCGCCAGCAAGTCAGGGGAAACCGGGGAGCTGTTTTTT. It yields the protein CASKSGETGELFF.

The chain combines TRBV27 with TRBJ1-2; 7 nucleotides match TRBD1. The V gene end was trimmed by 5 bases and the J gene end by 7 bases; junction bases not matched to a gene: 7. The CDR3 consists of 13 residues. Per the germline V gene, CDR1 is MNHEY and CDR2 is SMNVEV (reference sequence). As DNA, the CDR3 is TGTGCCAGCAGTCACCAGACAGGGACTGGCTACACCTTC. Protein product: CASSHQTGTGYTF.

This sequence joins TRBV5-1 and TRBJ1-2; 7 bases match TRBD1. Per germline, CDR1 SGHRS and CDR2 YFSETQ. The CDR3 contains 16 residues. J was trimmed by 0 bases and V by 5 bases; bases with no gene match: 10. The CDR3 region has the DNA TGCGCCAGCAGGTCCGGGACAGTCTCCTCTAACTATGGCTACACCTTC. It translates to CASRSGTVSSNYGYTF.

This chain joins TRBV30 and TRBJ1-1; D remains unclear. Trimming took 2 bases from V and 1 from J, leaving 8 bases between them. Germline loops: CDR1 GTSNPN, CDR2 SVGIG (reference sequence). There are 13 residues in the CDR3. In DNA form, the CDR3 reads TGTGCCTGGAGTATGCAACAGAACACTGAAGCTTTCTTT. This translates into CAWSMQQNTEAFF.

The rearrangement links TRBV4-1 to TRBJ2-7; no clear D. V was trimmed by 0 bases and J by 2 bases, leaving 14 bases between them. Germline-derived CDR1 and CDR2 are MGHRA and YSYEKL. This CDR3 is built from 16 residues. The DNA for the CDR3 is TGCGCCAGCAGCCAAGATTATGAGGTCCTACCCTACGAGCAGTACTTC. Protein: CASSQDYEVLPYEQYF.